Below are 27 T cell receptor beta chains sequenced from a single sample in a study of cytomegalovirus exposure and HLA in healthy donors. PCR amplification relied on 60 Vbeta primers (plus 13 Jbeta primers). TCRdb keeps only in-frame clones here, not all; method: immunoSEQ multiplex PCR. The sample shows 90,000 to 140,000 clones, approximately 72% of them seen only once. The sequencing input was PBMCs. The source of these receptors is a man aged 25-45 years in good health and CMV-seronegative.

The gene calls are TRBV19 and TRBJ1-2; no clear D gene. Germline CDR1 reads LNHDA; CDR2 reads SQIVND (reference sequence). The V end lost 0 bases, the J end lost 4 bases, and 9 bases lay between the germline ends. The CDR3 consists of 14 residues. The DNA of the CDR3 is TGTGCCAGTAGTATAGAGGAGGCGGGCTATGGCTACACCTTC. Its protein is CASSIEEAGYGYTF.

The DNA of the CDR3 is TGTGCCAGCAGCGTCTTAGCGGGATCTATCACCGGGGAGCTGTTTTTT. It yields the protein CASSVLAGSITGELFF. This rearrangement joins TRBV9 to TRBJ2-2, with 8 bases that match TRBD2. The V segment lost 2 bases and the J segment 4 bases; nucleotides outside the gene matches: 7. The germline V gene encodes CDR1 SGDLS and CDR2 YYNGEE. This CDR3 region has 16 residues.

This clone was seen a few times. V usage is TRBV9 and J usage is TRBJ1-1; D is uncertain. The CDR3 is 14 residues long. With 0 bases removed from V and 8 bases from J, the gap between germline ends came to 14 bases. The germline gives CDR1 SGDLS, CDR2 YYNGEE. The DNA for the CDR3 is TGTGCCAGCAGCGTAGGGATAACGGGTTACGAAGCTTTCTTT. Its protein is CASSVGITGYEAFF. Drawing the rest from reference TRBV9 and TRBJ1-1, the complete variable domain is DSGVTQTPKHLITATGQRVTLRCSPRSGDLSVYWYQQSLDQGLQFLIQYYNGEERAKGNILERFSAQQFPDLHSELNLSSLELGDSALYFCASSVGITGYEAFFGQGTRLTVV.

The V call is TRBV19, the J call TRBJ1-1, with D tentatively TRBD1 (5 bases). Germline CDR1 is LNHDA and CDR2 is SQIVND (reference sequence). This CDR3 region has 12 residues. Trimming removed 3 bases from V and 9 bases from J, with 11 bases in between. CDR3 DNA: TGTGCCAGTAGTATTTTGGGGGGTCAAGCTTTCTTT. Encoded protein: CASSILGGQAFF.

The J gene is TRBJ1-3, the V gene TRBV5-8; D is undetermined. Germline CDR1 is SGHTS and CDR2 is YDEGEE. CDR3 length equals 15 residues. V lost 7 bases to trimming and J lost 0 bases, with 14 bases between them. CDR3: CASDEAFYSGNTIYF. CDR3 sequence (DNA): TGTGCCAGCGACGAGGCGTTTTACTCTGGAAACACCATATATTTT.

The V call is TRBV7-3, the J call TRBJ2-7; 12 bases are shared with TRBD2. The germline CDR1 and CDR2 sequences are SGHTA and FQGTGA. J gave up 6 bases and V 4 bases, and 10 bases lay outside the gene matches. The CDR3 consists of 16 residues. The CDR3 spells CASSSSTSGSRVEQYF. The CDR3 nucleotides are TGTGCCAGCAGCTCATCGACTAGCGGGAGCAGAGTCGAGCAGTACTTC.

The rearrangement uses TRBV7-2 and TRBJ2-1, with 7 bases matching TRBD2. Germline lookup yields CDR1 SGHTA and CDR2 FQGNSA. The CDR3 runs to 15 residues. The V segment lost 0 bases and the J segment 6 bases; nucleotides outside the gene matches: 5. The CDR3: CASSLARAGPNEQFF. The CDR3 nucleotides read TGTGCCAGCAGCTTAGCGCGAGCGGGACCCAATGAGCAGTTCTTC.

This clone was detected once. The gene calls are TRBV5-1 and TRBJ1-1, with 9 bases aligning to TRBD1. Losses at the gene ends were 4 bases for V and 2 bases for J; bases not matched to a gene: 6. This CDR3 region has 15 residues. Germline lookup yields CDR1 SGHRS and CDR2 YFSETQ. CDR3 DNA: TGCGCCAGCAGCGTGGACAGGGGATATAACACTGAAGCTTTCTTT. It specifies CASSVDRGYNTEAFF. The full variable domain, completed using reference TRBV5-1 and TRBJ1-1, is KAGVTQTPRYLIKTRGQQVTLSCSPISGHRSVSWYQQTPGQGLQFLFEYFSETQRNKGNFPGRFSGRQFSNSRSEMNVSTLELGDSALYLCASSVDRGYNTEAFFGQGTRLTVV.

The rearrangement joins TRBV27 to TRBJ1-5; no reliable D call. Germline values: CDR1 MNHEY, CDR2 SMNVEV (reference sequence). This CDR3 is 12 amino acids long. V was pared by 3 bases and J by 5 bases, with 5 bases between. The CDR3 sequence is CASSFLDQPQHF. The CDR3 DNA is TGTGCCAGCAGTTTCCTCGATCAGCCCCAGCATTTT.

The V and J genes are TRBV28 and TRBJ2-1; tentative D call: TRBD2 (6 bases). There are 14 residues in the CDR3. Germline V gives CDR1 MDHEN, CDR2 SYDVKM. Trimming left V 6 bases short and J 4 bases short, with 13 bases between. DNA for the CDR3: TGTGCCAGCAGAGTAGTGGGGGGATACAATGAGCAGTTCTTC. Amino acid sequence: CASRVVGGYNEQFF.

This chain joins TRBV25-1 and TRBJ2-7, with 7 bases that match TRBD1. The V and J ends lost 6 bases and 3 bases, in that order; junction bases with no gene match: 5. The CDR3 contains 13 residues. Germline V gene data show CDR1 as MGHDK and CDR2 as SYGVNS. CDR3: CASSTTGVYEQYF. CDR3 nucleotide sequence: TGTGCCAGCAGCACCACAGGGGTCTACGAGCAGTACTTC.

The CDR3 sequence is CASSLFGTGLFSNTEAFF. The CDR3 nucleotides read TGTGCCAGCAGTTTATTCGGGACAGGGCTTTTTTCGAACACTGAAGCTTTCTTT. This sequence joins TRBV28 and TRBJ1-1, with 9 nucleotides matching TRBD1. Germline CDR1 MDHEN, CDR2 SYDVKM. This CDR3 contains 18 residues. The V and J ends lost 1 base and 1 base, in that order; junction bases with no gene match: 10.

The gene calls are TRBV4-2 and TRBJ2-1; TRBD2 agrees at 11 bases. This CDR3 spans 16 amino acids. Losses at the gene ends were 4 bases for V and 2 bases for J; bases not matched to a gene: 4. CDR1 LGHNA and CDR2 YNFKEQ come from the germline V gene. This CDR3 reads CASSLSGLAAYNEQFF. The CDR3 nucleotides are TGTGCCAGCAGCCTATCGGGACTAGCGGCCTACAATGAGCAGTTCTTC.

The sample holds a few counts of this clone. The genes are TRBV28 and TRBJ1-1, with 7 bases that match TRBD1. V gave up 4 bases and J gave up 10 bases; unmatched junction bases: 9. Per germline, CDR1 MDHEN and CDR2 SYDVKM. This CDR3 spans 13 amino acids. CDR3 residues: CASSSPIQGRAFF. Here the CDR3 DNA reads TGTGCCAGCAGTTCGCCAATACAGGGGCGAGCTTTCTTT.

The rearrangement joins TRBV2 to TRBJ2-2, with TRBD2 matching over 10 bases. The V and J ends lost 5 bases and 5 bases, in that order; junction bases with no gene match: 8. The CDR3 has 16 amino acids. The germline gives CDR1 SNHLY, CDR2 FYNNEI. The CDR3 nucleotides read TGTGCCAGCAGTTCTAGCGGGAGTACTCGAACCGGGGAGCTGTTTTTT. As protein: CASSSSGSTRTGELFF.

This clone is a singleton in its sample. The J gene is TRBJ2-1, the V gene TRBV5-1; no clear D gene. CDR3 length: 16 residues. Looked up from germline, CDR1 is SGHRS and CDR2 is YFSETQ. V shed 0 bases and J shed 3 bases, with 13 bases lying between them. Here the CDR3 DNA reads TGCGCCAGCAGCTTGGCGCTCACCCCCTACTACAATGAGCAGTTCTTC. Translated, it gives CASSLALTPYYNEQFF.

This chain uses TRBV15 with TRBJ1-4; tentatively, D is TRBD1 (5 bases). V was clipped by 0 bases and J by 7 bases, with 9 bases between them. CDR3 size: 14 residues. Germline loops: CDR1 LNHNV, CDR2 YYDKDF (reference sequence). Here the CDR3 DNA reads TGTGCCACCAGCAGAGATGGGGGGACTGAAAAACTGTTTTTT. It is translated as CATSRDGGTEKLFF.

This rearrangement joins TRBV6-1 to TRBJ2-2, with TRBD1 matching 7 bases. This CDR3 is 13 amino acids long. V shed 11 bases, J shed 5 bases, and the junction held 8 bases outside the gene matches. The germline CDR1 and CDR2 sequences are MNHNS and SASEGT. CDR3 sequence: CALRQGDTGELFF. The CDR3 DNA sequence: TGTGCCCTAAGACAGGGAGATACCGGGGAGCTGTTTTTT.

CDR3 in DNA: TGTGCCAGCAGTCTTGAACTAGGGGCGGGAACTGAAGCTTTCTTT. Protein sequence: CASSLELGAGTEAFF. V usage is TRBV25-1 and J usage is TRBJ1-1; the D gene is possibly TRBD1 (5 bases). V lost 5 bases to trimming and J lost 5 bases, with 18 bases between them. This CDR3 is 15 amino acids long. Germline values: CDR1 MGHDK, CDR2 SYGVNS.

The chain recombines TRBV7-8 with TRBJ1-5; 9 positions agree with TRBD1. CDR1 SGHVS and CDR2 FQNEAQ come from the germline V gene. The J segment lost 4 bases and the V segment lost 3 bases, leaving 7 bases of the junction unmatched. This CDR3 is built from 16 residues. CDR3 amino acids: CASSLFRDRVNQPQHF. DNA for the CDR3: TGTGCCAGCAGCTTGTTCCGGGACAGGGTAAATCAGCCCCAGCATTTT.

This chain joins TRBV6-8 and TRBJ1-4, with D tentatively TRBD1 (5 bases). Trimming stripped 2 bases from V and 10 bases from J, with 14 bases between. Germline CDR1 and CDR2: MNHGY and SAAAGT. This CDR3 spans 14 amino acids. DNA of the CDR3: TGTGCCAGCAGTTACCCGGACACCCCCGGAAAACTGTTTTTT. It translates to CASSYPDTPGKLFF.

This clone has only a few counts. The chain couples TRBV30 to TRBJ1-2, with D maybe TRBD1 (6 bases). The V end was cut by 0 bases, the J end by 4 bases, with 12 bases between. This CDR3 is 14 amino acids long. The germline V gene encodes CDR1 GTSNPN and CDR2 SVGIG (reference sequence). The CDR3 protein is CAWSVERGGYGYTF. The DNA for the CDR3 is TGTGCCTGGAGTGTAGAGAGGGGGGGCTATGGCTACACCTTC.

The genes are TRBV7-2 and TRBJ2-1; 11 nucleotides line up with TRBD2. The germline V gene encodes CDR1 SGHTA and CDR2 FQGNSA. The CDR3 has 16 residues. Losses at the gene ends were 5 bases for V and 9 bases for J; bases not matched to a gene: 12. The CDR3 DNA reads as TGTGCCAGCAGCCCCGGGACTAGCGGAGGGAGAGGTGAGCAGTTCTTC. Protein sequence: CASSPGTSGGRGEQFF.

This clone showed up just once. The gene calls are TRBV19 and TRBJ2-3, with 14 nucleotides matching TRBD2. The CDR3 loop spans 19 amino acids. Germline-derived CDR1 and CDR2 are LNHDA and SQIVND (reference sequence). J lost 5 bases, V lost 7 bases, and 17 bases had no gene match. CDR3 sequence: CASTAERLAGGGKEDTQYF. DNA for the CDR3: TGTGCCAGTACCGCAGAGCGACTAGCGGGAGGGGGGAAGGAAGATACGCAGTATTTT.

This chain connects TRBV2 to TRBJ2-2; 7 bases match TRBD1. J lost 4 bases, V lost 4 bases, and 3 bases had no gene match. The CDR3 length is 14 residues. Germline CDR1 SNHLY, CDR2 FYNNEI. This CDR3 reads CASSGQGGTGELFF. In DNA form, the CDR3 reads TGTGCCAGCAGTGGACAGGGCGGCACCGGGGAGCTGTTTTTT.

The chain couples TRBV9 to TRBJ2-1, with TRBD2 matching 9 bases. Germline CDR1 SGDLS, CDR2 YYNGEE. This CDR3 region has 19 residues. V trimming: 4 bases; J trimming: 3 bases; junction bases outside the gene matches: 17. In DNA, the CDR3 is TGTGCCAGCAGCCCGAGGAGGTTGCTAGCGGGGCCTTACTACAATGAGCAGTTCTTC. Residues: CASSPRRLLAGPYYNEQFF. Filled out from reference TRBV9 and TRBJ2-1, the complete variable domain reads DSGVTQTPKHLITATGQRVTLRCSPRSGDLSVYWYQQSLDQGLQFLIQYYNGEERAKGNILERFSAQQFPDLHSELNLSSLELGDSALYFCASSPRRLLAGPYYNEQFFGPGTRLTVL.

The rearrangement links TRBV6-4 to TRBJ1-1; unclear D gene. This CDR3 spans 13 amino acids. CDR1 and CDR2 from the germline V gene are MRHNA and SNTAGT. Trimming left V 4 bases short and J 4 bases short, with 10 bases between. The CDR3 nucleotides read TGTGCCAGCAGTGTTGAGTCCCGCACTGAAGCTTTCTTT. This codes for CASSVESRTEAFF.